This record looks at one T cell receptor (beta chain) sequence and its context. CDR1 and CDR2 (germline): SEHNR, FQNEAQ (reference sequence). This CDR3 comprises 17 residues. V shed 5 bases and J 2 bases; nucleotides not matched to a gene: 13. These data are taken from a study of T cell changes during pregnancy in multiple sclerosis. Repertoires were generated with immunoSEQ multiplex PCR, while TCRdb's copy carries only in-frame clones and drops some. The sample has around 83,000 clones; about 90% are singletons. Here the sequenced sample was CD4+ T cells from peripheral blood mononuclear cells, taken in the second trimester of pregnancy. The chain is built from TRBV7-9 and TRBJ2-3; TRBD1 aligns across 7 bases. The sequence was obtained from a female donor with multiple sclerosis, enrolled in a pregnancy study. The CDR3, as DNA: TGTGCCAGCAGCGATACAGGGGAATTCTTAAACACAGATACGCAGTATTTT. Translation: CASSDTGEFLNTDTQYF. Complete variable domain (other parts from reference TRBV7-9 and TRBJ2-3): DTGVSQNPRHKITKRGQNVTFRCDPISEHNRLYWYRQTLGQGPEFLTYFQNEAQLEKSRLLSDRFSAERPKGSFSTLEIQRTEQGDSAMYLCASSDTGEFLNTDTQYFGPGTRLTVL.